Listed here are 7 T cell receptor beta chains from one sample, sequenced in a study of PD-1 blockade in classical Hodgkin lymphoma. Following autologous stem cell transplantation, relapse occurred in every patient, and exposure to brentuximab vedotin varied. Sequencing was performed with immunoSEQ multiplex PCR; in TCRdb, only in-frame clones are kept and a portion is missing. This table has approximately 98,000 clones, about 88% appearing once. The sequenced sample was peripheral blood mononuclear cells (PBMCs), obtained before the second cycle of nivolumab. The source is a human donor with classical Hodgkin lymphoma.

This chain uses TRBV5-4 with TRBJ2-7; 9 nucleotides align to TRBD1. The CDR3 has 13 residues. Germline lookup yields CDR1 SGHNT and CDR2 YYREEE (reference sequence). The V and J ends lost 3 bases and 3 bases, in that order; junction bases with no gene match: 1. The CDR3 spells CASSWGQGYEQYF. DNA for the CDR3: TGTGCCAGCAGCTGGGGACAGGGCTACGAGCAGTACTTC.

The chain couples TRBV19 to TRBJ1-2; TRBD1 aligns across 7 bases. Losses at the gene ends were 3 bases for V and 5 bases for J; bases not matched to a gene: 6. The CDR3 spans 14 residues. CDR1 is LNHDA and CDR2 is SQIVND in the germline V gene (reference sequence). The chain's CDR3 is CASSIGGQEYGYTF. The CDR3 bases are TGTGCCAGTAGTATCGGTGGACAGGAATATGGCTACACCTTC.

The CDR3 is CASSFTGQKGGEQYF. The CDR3 nucleotides are TGTGCCAGCAGCTTTACTGGGCAGAAAGGTGGCGAGCAGTACTTC. The gene calls are TRBV7-2 and TRBJ2-7; D is unresolved. The germline V and J ends were trimmed by 3 bases and 6 bases, with 18 bases remaining between them. The CDR3 is 15 amino acids. Germline V CDR1 and CDR2: SGHTA, FQGNSA.

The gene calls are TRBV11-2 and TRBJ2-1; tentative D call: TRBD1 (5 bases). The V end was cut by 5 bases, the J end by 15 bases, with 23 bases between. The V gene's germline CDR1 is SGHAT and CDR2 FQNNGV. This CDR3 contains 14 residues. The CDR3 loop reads CASSPAGYPPLGFF. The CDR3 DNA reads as TGTGCCAGCAGCCCAGCAGGGTATCCTCCGTTGGGGTTCTTC.

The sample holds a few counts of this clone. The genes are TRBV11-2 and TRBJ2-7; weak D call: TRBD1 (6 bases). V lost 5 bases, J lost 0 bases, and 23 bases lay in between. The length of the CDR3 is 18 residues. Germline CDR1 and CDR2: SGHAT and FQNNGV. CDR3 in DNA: TGTGCCAGCAGCCCAACAAACAGGGCTCGGGGAAGCTCCTACGAGCAGTACTTC. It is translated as CASSPTNRARGSSYEQYF.

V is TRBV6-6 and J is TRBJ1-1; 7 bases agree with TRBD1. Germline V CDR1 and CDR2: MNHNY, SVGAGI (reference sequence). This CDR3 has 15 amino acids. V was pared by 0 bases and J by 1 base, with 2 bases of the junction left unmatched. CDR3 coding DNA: TGTGCCAGCAGTTACTCGGGACAGACGAACACTGAAGCTTTCTTT. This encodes CASSYSGQTNTEAFF.

CDR3 sequence (DNA): TGTGCCATCAGTCAACAGGGTGACGCTGAAGCTTTCTTT. It codes for CAISQQGDAEAFF. The rearrangement links TRBV10-3 to TRBJ1-1, with a weak D call TRBD1 (6 bases). CDR1 ENHRY and CDR2 SYGVKD come from the germline V gene. Trimming stripped 5 bases from V and 6 bases from J, with 13 bases between. The CDR3 covers 13 residues.